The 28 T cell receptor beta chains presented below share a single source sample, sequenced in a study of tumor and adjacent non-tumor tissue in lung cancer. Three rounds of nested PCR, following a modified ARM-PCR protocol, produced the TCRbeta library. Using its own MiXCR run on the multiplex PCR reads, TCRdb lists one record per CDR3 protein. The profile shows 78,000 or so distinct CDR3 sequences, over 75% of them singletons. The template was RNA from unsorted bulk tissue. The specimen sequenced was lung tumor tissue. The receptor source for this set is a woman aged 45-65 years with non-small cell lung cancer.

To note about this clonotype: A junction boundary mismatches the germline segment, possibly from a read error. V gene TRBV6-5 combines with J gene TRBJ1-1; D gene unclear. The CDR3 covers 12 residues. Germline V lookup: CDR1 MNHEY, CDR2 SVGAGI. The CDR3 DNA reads TGTACCAGCTCTCGGATGAACATTGAAGCTTTCTTT. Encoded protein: CTSSRMNIEAFF.

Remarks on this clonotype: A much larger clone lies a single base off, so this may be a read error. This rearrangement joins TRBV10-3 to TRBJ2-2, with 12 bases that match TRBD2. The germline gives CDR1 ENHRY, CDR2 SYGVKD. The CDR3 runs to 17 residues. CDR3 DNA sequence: TGTGTCATCACCCAGAGACTAGCGGGGGCAGACACCGGGGAGCTGTTTTTT. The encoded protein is CVITQRLAGADTGELFF.

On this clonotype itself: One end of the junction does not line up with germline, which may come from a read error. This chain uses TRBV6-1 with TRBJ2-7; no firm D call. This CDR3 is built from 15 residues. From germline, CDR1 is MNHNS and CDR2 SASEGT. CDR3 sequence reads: CASSEELAPHYELYF. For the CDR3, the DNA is TGTGCCAGCAGTGAAGAGTTAGCCCCTCACTATGAGCTGTACTTC.

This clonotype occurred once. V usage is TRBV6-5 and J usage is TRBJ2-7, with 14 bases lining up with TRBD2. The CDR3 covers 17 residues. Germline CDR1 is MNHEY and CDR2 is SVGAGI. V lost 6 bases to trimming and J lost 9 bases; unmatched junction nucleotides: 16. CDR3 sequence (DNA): TGTGCCAGCAGATCTGCTACCGGGACTAGCGGGAGTCGTTTGCAGTACTTC. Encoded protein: CASRSATGTSGSRLQYF.

CDR3 nucleotide sequence: TGTGCCAGCAGCCAGGGGATAGCCGTCAGCGGCGGCTACACCTTC. It specifies CASSQGIAVSGGYTF. This chain connects TRBV4-2 to TRBJ1-2; no firm D call. Trimming took off 3 bases at V and 8 bases at J, with 19 bases between the two ends. CDR1 and CDR2 from the germline V gene are LGHNA and YNFKEQ. CDR3 length: 15 residues.

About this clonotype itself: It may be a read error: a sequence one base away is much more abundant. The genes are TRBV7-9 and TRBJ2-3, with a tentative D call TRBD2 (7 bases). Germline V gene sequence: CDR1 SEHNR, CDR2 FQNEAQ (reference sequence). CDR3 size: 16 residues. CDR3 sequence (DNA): TGTGCCAGCAGCTTAAAGGGCGGGGGCAACACAGATACGCACTATTTT. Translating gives CASSLKGGGNTDTHYF.

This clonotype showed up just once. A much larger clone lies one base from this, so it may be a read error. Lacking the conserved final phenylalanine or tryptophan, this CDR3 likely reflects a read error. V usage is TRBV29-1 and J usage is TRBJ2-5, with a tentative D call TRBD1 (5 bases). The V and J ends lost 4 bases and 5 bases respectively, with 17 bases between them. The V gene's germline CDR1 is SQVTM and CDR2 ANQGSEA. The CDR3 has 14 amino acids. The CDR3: CSVAGASLGETQYL. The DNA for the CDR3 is TGCAGCGTTGCTGGGGCCTCTTTAGGTGAGACCCAGTACCTC.

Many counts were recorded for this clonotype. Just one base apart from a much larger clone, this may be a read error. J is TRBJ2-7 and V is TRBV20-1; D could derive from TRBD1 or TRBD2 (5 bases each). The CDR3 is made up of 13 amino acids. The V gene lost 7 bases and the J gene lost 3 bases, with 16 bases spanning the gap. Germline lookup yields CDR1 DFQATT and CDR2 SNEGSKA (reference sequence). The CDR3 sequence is CSVNGADYYEQYF. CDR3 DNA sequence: TGCAGTGTTAACGGGGCTGACTACTACGAGCAGTACTTC.

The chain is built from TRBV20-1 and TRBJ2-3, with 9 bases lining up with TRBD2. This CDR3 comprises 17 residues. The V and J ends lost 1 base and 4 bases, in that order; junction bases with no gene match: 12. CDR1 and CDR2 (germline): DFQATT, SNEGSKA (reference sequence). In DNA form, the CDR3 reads TGCAGTGCTAGAGGGCGGTCTAGCGGGGTTAGCTCAGATACGCAGTATTTT. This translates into CSARGRSSGVSSDTQYF.

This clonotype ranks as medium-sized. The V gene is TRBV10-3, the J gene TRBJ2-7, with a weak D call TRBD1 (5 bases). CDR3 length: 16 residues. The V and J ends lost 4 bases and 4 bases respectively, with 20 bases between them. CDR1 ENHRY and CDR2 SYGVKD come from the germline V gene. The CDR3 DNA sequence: TGTGCCATCAGTGGTAACCAGGGTAGTCCGGCTTACGAGCAGTACTTC. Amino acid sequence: CAISGNQGSPAYEQYF.

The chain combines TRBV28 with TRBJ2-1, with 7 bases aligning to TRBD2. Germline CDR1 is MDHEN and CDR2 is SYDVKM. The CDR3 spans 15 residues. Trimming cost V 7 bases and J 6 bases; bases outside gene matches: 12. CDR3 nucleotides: TGTGCCAGCATCGGGACTGGCGGGAGCACCAATGAGCAGTTCTTC. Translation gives CASIGTGGSTNEQFF.

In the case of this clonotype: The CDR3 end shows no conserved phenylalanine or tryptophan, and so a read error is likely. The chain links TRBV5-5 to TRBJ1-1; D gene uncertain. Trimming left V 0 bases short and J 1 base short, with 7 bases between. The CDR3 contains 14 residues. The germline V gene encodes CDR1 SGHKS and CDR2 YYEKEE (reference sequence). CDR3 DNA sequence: TGTGCCAGCAGCTTGGCGACTGGGAACACTGAAGCTTTCCTT. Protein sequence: CASSLATGNTEAFL.

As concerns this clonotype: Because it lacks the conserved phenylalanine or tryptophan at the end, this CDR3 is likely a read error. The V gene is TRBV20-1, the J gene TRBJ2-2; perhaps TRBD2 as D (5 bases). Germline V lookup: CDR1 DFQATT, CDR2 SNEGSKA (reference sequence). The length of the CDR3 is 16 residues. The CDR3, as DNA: TGCAGTGCCACCCCGATTGGGATTCTTGGCTCCGGGAAGCTGTTTATT. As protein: CSATPIGILGSGKLFI.

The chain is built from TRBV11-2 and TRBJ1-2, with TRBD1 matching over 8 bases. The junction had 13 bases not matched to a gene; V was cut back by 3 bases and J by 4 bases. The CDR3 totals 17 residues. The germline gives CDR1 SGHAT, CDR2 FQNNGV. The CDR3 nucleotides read TGTGCCAGCAGCTTTGTCCTCCACGACAGGGGTTTCTATGGCTACACCTTC. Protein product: CASSFVLHDRGFYGYTF.

The CDR3 here is CSAARRRSYEQYF. The CDR3 bases are TGCAGTGCTGCAAGGAGAAGGAGCTACGAGCAGTACTTC. J is TRBJ2-7 and V is TRBV20-1; D unclear. Germline CDR1 DFQATT, CDR2 SNEGSKA (reference sequence). The length of the CDR3 is 13 residues. V was pared by 5 bases and J by 3 bases, with 14 bases between.

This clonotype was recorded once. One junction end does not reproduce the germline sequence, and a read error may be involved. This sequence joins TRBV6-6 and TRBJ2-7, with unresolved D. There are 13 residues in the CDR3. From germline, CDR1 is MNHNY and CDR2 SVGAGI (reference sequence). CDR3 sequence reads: CASSYGSSYEEYF. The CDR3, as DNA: TGTGCCAGCAGTTACGGCAGCTCCTACGAGGAGTATTTC.

In DNA, the CDR3 is TGTGCCAGCAGCCTGTGGGGGGTCGGCACCGGGGAGCTGTTTTTT. It codes for CASSLWGVGTGELFF. The V gene is TRBV6-5, the J gene TRBJ2-2; tentatively, D is TRBD2 (6 bases). Germline CDR1 MNHEY, CDR2 SVGAGI. The germline V and J ends were trimmed by 6 bases and 4 bases, with 15 bases remaining between them. The length of the CDR3 is 15 residues.

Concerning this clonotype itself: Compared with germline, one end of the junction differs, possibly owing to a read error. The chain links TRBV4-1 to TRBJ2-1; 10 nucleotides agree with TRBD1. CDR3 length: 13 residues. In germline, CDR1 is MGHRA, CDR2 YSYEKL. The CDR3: CAISQEWTGGESF. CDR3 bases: TGCGCCATCAGCCAAGAGTGGACAGGGGGAGAGTCCTTC.

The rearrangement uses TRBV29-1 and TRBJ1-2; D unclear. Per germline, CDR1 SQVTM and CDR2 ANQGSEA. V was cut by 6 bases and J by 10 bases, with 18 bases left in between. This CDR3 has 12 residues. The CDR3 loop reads CSVPGIRSDYTF. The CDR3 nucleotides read TGCAGCGTCCCCGGTATACGAAGTGACTACACCTTC.

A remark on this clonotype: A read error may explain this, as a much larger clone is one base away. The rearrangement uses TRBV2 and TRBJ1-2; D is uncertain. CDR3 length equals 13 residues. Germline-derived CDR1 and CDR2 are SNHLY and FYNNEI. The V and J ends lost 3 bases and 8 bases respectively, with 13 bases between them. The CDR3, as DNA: TGTGCCAGCAGTGACTGGATAGTAGAGGGCTACACCTTC. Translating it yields CASSDWIVEGYTF.

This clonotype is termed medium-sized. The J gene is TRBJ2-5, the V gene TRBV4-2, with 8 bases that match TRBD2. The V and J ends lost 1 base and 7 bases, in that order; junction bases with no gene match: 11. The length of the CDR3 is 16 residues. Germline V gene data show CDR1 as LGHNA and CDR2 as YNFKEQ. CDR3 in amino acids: CASSQATGLDYVTQYF. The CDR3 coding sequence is TGTGCCAGCAGCCAAGCCACGGGACTAGACTACGTGACCCAGTACTTC.

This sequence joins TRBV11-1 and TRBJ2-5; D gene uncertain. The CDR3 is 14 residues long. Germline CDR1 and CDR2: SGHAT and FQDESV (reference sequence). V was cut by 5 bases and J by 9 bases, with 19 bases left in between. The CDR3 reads CASSVDTYQDAQYF. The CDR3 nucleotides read TGTGCCAGCAGCGTCGACACGTACCAAGACGCCCAGTACTTC.

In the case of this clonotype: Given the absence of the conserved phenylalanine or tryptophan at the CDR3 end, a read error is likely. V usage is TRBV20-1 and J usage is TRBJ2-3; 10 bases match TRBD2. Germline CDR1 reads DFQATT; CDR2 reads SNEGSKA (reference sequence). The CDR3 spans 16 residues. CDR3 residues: CSARGTSGGLRDRQYL. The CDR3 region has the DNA TGCAGTGCTAGAGGGACTAGCGGAGGACTAAGAGATAGGCAGTATTTG.

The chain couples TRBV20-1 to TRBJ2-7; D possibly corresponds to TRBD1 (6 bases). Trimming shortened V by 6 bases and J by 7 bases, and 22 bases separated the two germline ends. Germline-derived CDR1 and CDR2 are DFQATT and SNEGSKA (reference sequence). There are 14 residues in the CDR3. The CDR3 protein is CSARTGTSVYEQYF. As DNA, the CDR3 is TGCAGTGCGAGGACCGGGACATCCGTCTATGAGCAGTACTTC.

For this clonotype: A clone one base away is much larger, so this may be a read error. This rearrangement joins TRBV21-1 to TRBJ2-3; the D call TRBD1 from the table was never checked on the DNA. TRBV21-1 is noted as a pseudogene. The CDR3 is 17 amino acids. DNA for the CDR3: TGTGCCTGCAGCAACCACCTTTTACGGGACGGCACAGATACGCAGTATTTT. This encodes CACSNHLLRDGTDTQYF.

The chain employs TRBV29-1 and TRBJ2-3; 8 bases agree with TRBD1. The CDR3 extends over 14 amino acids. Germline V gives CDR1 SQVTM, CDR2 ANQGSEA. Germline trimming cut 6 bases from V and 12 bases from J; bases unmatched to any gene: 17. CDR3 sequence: CSVRTGLLTDIQYF. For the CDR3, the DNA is TGCAGCGTGAGGACAGGGCTTCTCACAGATATACAGTATTTT.

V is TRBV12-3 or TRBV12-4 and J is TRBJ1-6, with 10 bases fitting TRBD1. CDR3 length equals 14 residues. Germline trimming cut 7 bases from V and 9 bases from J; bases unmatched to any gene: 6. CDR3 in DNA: TGTGCCAGCATTCCCGGGACAGGGGCTTCACCCCTCCACTTT. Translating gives CASIPGTGASPLHF.

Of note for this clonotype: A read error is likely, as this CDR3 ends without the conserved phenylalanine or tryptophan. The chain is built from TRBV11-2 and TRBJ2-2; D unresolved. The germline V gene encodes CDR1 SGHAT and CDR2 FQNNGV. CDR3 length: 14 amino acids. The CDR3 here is CASGLEQLGGELFL. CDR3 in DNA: TGTGCCAGCGGCTTAGAACAATTAGGTGGGGAGCTGTTTTTA.